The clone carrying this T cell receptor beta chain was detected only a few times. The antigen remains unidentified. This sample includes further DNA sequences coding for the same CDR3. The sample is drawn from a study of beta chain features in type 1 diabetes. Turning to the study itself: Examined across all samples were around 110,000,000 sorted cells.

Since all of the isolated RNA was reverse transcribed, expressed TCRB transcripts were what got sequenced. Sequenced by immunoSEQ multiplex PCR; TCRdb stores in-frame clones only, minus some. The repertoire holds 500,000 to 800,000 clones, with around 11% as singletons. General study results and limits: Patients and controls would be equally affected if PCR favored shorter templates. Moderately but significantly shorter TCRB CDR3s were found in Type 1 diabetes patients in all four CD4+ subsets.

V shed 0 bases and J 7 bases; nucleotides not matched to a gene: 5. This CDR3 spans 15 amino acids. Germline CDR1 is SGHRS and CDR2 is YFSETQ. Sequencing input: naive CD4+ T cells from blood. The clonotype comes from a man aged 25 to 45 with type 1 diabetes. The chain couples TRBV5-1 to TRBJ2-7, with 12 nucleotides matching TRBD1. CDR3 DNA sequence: TGCGCCAGCAGCTTGGAGGGACAGGGGGCTGGGGAGCAGTACTTC. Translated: CASSLEGQGAGEQYF.